This T cell receptor (beta chain) stems from a study of T cell changes during pregnancy in multiple sclerosis. The length of the CDR3 is 14 residues. The V gene's germline CDR1 is SGHNT and CDR2 YYREEE (reference sequence). V shed 0 bases and J shed 2 bases, with 8 bases lying between them. Profiling relied on immunoSEQ multiplex PCR, and the TCRdb table lists in-frame clones only, not all of them. The sample yields about 75,000 clones, 80% to 95% seen once. The gene calls are TRBV5-4 and TRBJ1-2, with D tentatively TRBD1 (6 bases). The TCR comes from a female donor with multiple sclerosis, enrolled in a pregnancy study. The sequenced sample was CD4+ T cells from peripheral blood mononuclear cells, obtained before pregnancy. For the CDR3, the DNA is TGTGCCAGCAGCTTGGAAACAGGGAACTATGGCTACACCTTC. This translates into CASSLETGNYGYTF.